A selection of T cell receptor beta chains follows, all from one sample in a study of cytomegalovirus exposure and HLA in healthy donors. TCRdb's table, derived via immunoSEQ multiplex PCR, lists solely in-frame clones and lacks some. The sample holds roughly 75,000 clones; approximately 95% are singletons and the top ten take 3% to 4%. The source material was PBMCs. Source of these receptors: a woman aged 18-30 years in good health and CMV-seropositive. Each CDR3 is given with its conserved first and last residue. The order of the fields is clone size, V gene, J gene, CDR3 protein. The size of a clone is reported for some rows only, either as once, few or many, or as a class for expanded clones.

>NA|TRBV18|TRBJ2-1
CASSPPRRLADVNEQFF
>NA|TRBV6-6|TRBJ1-2
CASSSTPNYGYTF
>NA|TRBV4-2|TRBJ2-3
CASSQESADTQYF
>NA|TRBV7-9|TRBJ2-3
CASSSRGLAENTDTQYF
>NA|TRBV7-9|TRBJ1-4
CASSPEARVWNEKLFF
>NA|TRBV6-5|TRBJ2-7
CASSWHRVEQYF
>NA|TRBV4-3|TRBJ1-5
CASSQSGGVGPQHF
>NA|TRBV25-1|TRBJ1-5
CASSGPTGGKGNQPQHF
>NA|TRBV2|TRBJ1-1
CASSEGQGAFAFF
>NA|TRBV5-1|TRBJ2-5
CASSLDIQETQYF
>NA|TRBV7-9|TRBJ2-3
CASTEGADSTDTQYF
>few|TRBV5-6|TRBJ2-3
CASSSGLAGGDTQYF
>few|TRBV9|TRBJ1-1
CASSSRQGNAEAFF
>NA|TRBV28|TRBJ2-7
CASSVTGGASYEQYF
>few|TRBV18|TRBJ2-3
CASSPLLASDTQYF
>NA|TRBV6-1|TRBJ1-2
CASSEAEYYNYGYTF
>NA|TRBV27|TRBJ2-1
CASFRTSANEQFF
>NA|TRBV6-1|TRBJ2-1
CASSRGNNPNEQFF
>once|TRBV7-3|TRBJ1-1
CASSLVGDTEAFF
>NA|TRBV28|TRBJ1-2
CASSLTSTGERYTF
>NA|TRBV2|TRBJ1-2
CASSPRAGAGYGYTF
>NA|TRBV28|TRBJ2-3
CASSLPWGQGFTDTQYF
>NA|TRBV4-1|TRBJ1-2
CASRPGTADFYGYTF
>NA|TRBV29-1|TRBJ2-3
CSTGDVTDTQYF
>NA|TRBV6-1|TRBJ2-1
CASKGQWVYNEQFF
>NA|TRBV4-3|TRBJ2-3
CASSQSRTSGDTDTQYF
>NA|TRBV7-9|TRBJ2-1
CASSTSDYTGNNEQFF
>NA|TRBV7-9|TRBJ1-1
CASSPTSGEAFF
>NA|TRBV9|TRBJ2-5
CASSDRQGAPYQETQYF
>NA|TRBV7-2|TRBJ2-2
CASRKDPGAVGELFF
>NA|TRBV4-1|TRBJ1-3
CASSRQGDIYDTIYF
>NA|TRBV4-1|TRBJ2-2
CASSPGQGSTGELFF